This TCR beta chain came from a study of OX40 agonist ivuxolimab in advanced cancers. Study information: The study gave patients intravenous ivuxolimab at 0.01 to 10 mg/kg every 2 weeks. Study outcomes and limitations: The CD4+ and CD8+ T cells in the blood had expanded clonally by week 6 at 0.1 to 3.0 mg/kg.

Produced via immunoSEQ multiplex PCR; TCRdb's table is partial and in-frame only. The top ten hold about 4.6% of the sample, which has 90,000 to 95,000 clones, 70% to 90% seen once. CDR1 is LNHDA, CDR2 SQIVND, per germline (reference sequence). The CDR3 loop spans 15 amino acids. V was pared by 4 bases and J by 2 bases, with 14 bases between. A word on this clone: Its cognate antigen is unknown.

This chain connects TRBV19 to TRBJ1-2; possible D gene TRBD1, 5 bases. This receptor was identified in an adult with an advanced solid tumor such as melanoma, head and neck, liver or kidney cancer. Material: CD4+ or CD8+ T cells sorted from blood, obtained in a trial of the OX40 agonist ivuxolimab. The CDR3 DNA follows: TGTGCCAGTAGTACTTCCTCGGGGCGGAACTATGGCTACACCTTC. This gives the protein CASSTSSGRNYGYTF.